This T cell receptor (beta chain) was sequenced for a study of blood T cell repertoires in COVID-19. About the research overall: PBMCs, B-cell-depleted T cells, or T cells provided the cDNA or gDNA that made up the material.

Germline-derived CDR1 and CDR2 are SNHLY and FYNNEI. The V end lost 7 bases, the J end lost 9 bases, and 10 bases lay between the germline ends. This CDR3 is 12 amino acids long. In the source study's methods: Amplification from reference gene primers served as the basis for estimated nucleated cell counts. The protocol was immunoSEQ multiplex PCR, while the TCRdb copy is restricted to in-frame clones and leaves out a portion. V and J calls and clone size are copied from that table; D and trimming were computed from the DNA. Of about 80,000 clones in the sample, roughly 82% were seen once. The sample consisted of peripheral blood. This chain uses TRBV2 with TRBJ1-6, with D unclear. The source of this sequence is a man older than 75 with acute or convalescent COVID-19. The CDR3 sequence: CASTISVSPLHF. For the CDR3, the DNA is TGTGCCAGCACCATCAGTGTTTCACCCCTCCACTTT.